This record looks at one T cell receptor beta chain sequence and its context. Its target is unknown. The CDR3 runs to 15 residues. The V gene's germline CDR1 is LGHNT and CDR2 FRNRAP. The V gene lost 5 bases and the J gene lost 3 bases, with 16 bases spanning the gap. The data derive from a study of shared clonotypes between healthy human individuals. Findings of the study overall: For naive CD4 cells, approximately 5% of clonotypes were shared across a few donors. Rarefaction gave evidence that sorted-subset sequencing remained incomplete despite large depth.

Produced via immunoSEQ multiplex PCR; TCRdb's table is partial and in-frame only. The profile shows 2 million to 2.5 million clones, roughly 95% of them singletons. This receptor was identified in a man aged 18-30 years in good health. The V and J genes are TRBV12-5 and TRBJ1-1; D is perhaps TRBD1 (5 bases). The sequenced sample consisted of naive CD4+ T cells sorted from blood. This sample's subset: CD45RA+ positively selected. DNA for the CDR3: TGTGCTAGTGGTCCCGCTGGGCTGGGGGACACTGAAGCTTTCTTT. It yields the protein CASGPAGLGDTEAFF.